Described below is a single T cell receptor (beta chain) sequence and its context. There is no known antigen for this receptor. It has no much larger one-base neighbor in the sample; base qualities were not kept. Collaborating institutions collected whole blood in K2EDTA tubes following their own protocols. For TCRbeta analysis, collaborator samples were shipped as frozen whole blood, as isolated PBMCs, or as DNA extracted from either sample type. This record comes from a study of blood T cell repertoires in COVID-19 (dated by TCRdb to the early 2020s). Study-wide context: Samples from collaborators originated in the United States, Italy and Spain and spanned both the acute and convalescent phases of COVID-19. Where available, HLA class I and class II types were taken from metadata supplied by the sample provider and were not determined by assay-based typing. Subjects who had been exposed to COVID-19, were actively infected with it, or had recovered from it provided the deeply sampled blood TCRbeta repertoires that made up the dataset. Nearly every sample came with metadata listing a de-identified subject ID, COVID-19 status, age in years and sex. The samples were drawn from two sources: the first 160 participants of the ongoing ImmuneRACE study, and 1,200 or so subjects contributed by 6 global collaborators. The prospective study material was composed of cDNA or gDNA derived from T cells, B-cell-depleted T cells, or PBMCs. A freely available public database, intended as a resource for researchers studying the immune response to SARS-CoV-2, is where the repertoires were released.

CDR1 and CDR2 are read off the germline V gene as MGHRA and YSYEKL. Deletion took 0 bases off V and 6 bases off J, with a span of 11 bases between the germline ends. The CDR3 spans 14 residues, from the cysteine through the phenylalanine. The sequence is cut down to CDR3 DNA, 42 bases in frame from base 1. Broader findings and caveats from the paper: The quantity of clinical and demographic metadata differed by source and by participant and was supplied without curation.

The immunoSEQ Assay, a bias-controlled multiplex PCR, was used to amplify TCRbeta CDR3 regions from genomic DNA. As for how the authors treated the data: The number of nucleated cells in each sample was estimated by amplification of reference gene primers within the assay. Sequence reads were collapsed and filtered to measure the absolute abundance of every unique TCRbeta CDR3 rearrangement. For each sample, productive Simpson clonality was calculated by taking the square root of Simpson's diversity index across productive rearrangements. TCRdb limited this immuneACCESS table to in-frame rearrangements with V and J called. A share of clones is missing; checked studies link under half to unresolved V genes, and the rest is unexplained. V, J and clone size reflect that table, while D and trimming were determined from the DNA. This sample gives approximately 170,000 clones in total; 90% of them show up just once. The ten largest clones take up 15% to 20% of the sample.

The TCR was taken from a man aged 55 to 69 with active or convalescent COVID-19. Material for sequencing was peripheral blood. Here the chain combines TRBV4-1 and TRBJ1-2; the D region possibly corresponds to TRBD1 (5 bases align). The DNA reads as follows: TGCGCCAGCAGCCAAGATACAGGAGCTGATGGCTACACCTTC. This codes for CASSQDTGADGYTF.